The T cell receptor beta chain under discussion was sequenced for a study of shared clonotypes between healthy human individuals (dated by TCRdb to the early 2020s). For context, the study as a whole: The cohort included three men and two women between 18 and 49 years of age. For each donor, CD4 naive and CD4 memory were each given three plates, CD8 naive was given two plates, and CD8 memory was given one plate. The study deeply sequenced blood TCR repertoires of five healthy adults to estimate repertoire size and the extent of clonotype sharing between individuals. To increase sequencing depth and limit assay-specific biases, TCR repertoire library preparation and sequencing were carried out by different laboratories using diverse techniques. Per donor, leukapheresis produced somewhere between about 0.94 and 9.5 billion PBMCs. Study-level results and caveats: Because the study included a small number of donors, the genetic and exposure-history diversity represented was limited. Pairwise subsampling led to the expectation that sequencing depth would affect the degree of clonotype sharing among donors. Incomplete sequencing was indicated by rarefaction of sorted-subset datasets, despite the large sequencing depth. Estimated clonotype richness was generally larger for naive than for memory subsets. Clonotypes shared by all four sorted-subset donors showed higher generation probabilities than non-shared clonotypes. About 4.5% of naive CD4, 3.5% of naive CD8, approximately 2.2% of memory CD4, and less than 0.45% of memory CD8 clonotypes were shared across a few donors. Sampling was restricted to blood, and TCR repertoires in tissue are likely to differ from TCR repertoires in blood.

The donors were healthy, HIV-negative adults who had no recently reported acute infections or vaccinations. Every donor was a Caucasian adult residing in Nashville, Tennessee, USA. CD4+ T cells were enriched by magnetic negative selection; naive cells were then positively selected on CD45RA, and the negative fraction formed the memory subset. After blood collection by leukapheresis, PBMCs were isolated using Ficoll-Histopaque density gradient centrifugation and then cryopreserved in the vapor phase of liquid nitrogen. Purity and quantity of every magnetically sorted T cell population were checked by analytical flow cytometry. Each sorted fraction had its genomic DNA isolated and then quantified by UV absorbance on a Nanodrop 2000c. Using the deep immunoSEQ assay, TCR CDR3 regions were amplified from genomic DNA by multiplex PCR. Genomic DNA extracted from each cell subset was distributed evenly over all wells of several immunoSEQ 96-well plates, and each plate served as one replicate. For sorted subsets, around 200 ng genomic DNA, equal to tens of thousands of T cell genomes, was loaded into each replicate PCR. Purified libraries were measured with a Qubit 3.0 fluorometer, size-checked on a Bioanalyzer 2100, and measured again with the KAPA Library Quantification kit. Every immunoSEQ 96-well plate was sequenced on a separate single-read 150-cycle Illumina NextSeq 550 flow cell. The authors' pipeline ran thus. Because the immunoSEQ output included only junctional sequences and no quality scores, the filtering could not be the same as the filtering used for full-length reads. To assign V/J genes and CDR3, sequences were annotated using PyIR, a Python wrapper for IgBLAST v1.9, with IMGT germline references. Reads were removed for weak V/J assignments (E-value above 1e-6), missing CDR3, stop codons, out-of-frame junctions, or ambiguous translated residues. V3J clonotypes were defined as sequences sharing an identical inferred V gene, J gene, and CDR3 amino acid sequence. Percentage overlap between repertoires was computed as shared unique clonotypes divided by the size of the smaller repertoire. RTK rarefaction, the Chao1 estimator, and Recon v2.1 estimates of unobserved clonotypes were used to assess repertoire richness. OLGA was used to compute generation probabilities for all TCRbeta clonotypes that the gDNA method yielded from a handful of donors. TCRdb limited this immuneACCESS table to in-frame rearrangements with V and J called. A share of clones is missing; checked studies link under half to unresolved V genes, and the rest is unexplained. The DNA was the basis for D and trimming; V, J and clone size are from that table. This sample comprises over a million clones, around 78% of them detected only once. The ten largest make up approximately 0.52% of the sample.

About this clone: Its target antigen remains unknown. The record has no base qualities; no much larger clone is one base away. Within the sample, other DNA sequences also encode this same CDR3.

CDR1 and CDR2 were assigned from the germline V gene as KGHSH and LQKENI. Trimming at the junction amounts to 6 bases on V and 1 base on J, and the germline ends lie 10 bases apart. The CDR3 runs 14 residues from the cysteine to the phenylalanine. Solely the CDR3 DNA is kept, with 42 bases framed from the first base. Sequences were obtained from memory CD4+ T cells from PBMCs. Reading the label with the study, this specimen's cell subset or site is: CD45RA-negative fraction. The source of this sequence is a man aged 18 to 29 in good health. Some clones in this sample may be carry-over from other donors' samples. The rearrangement combines TRBV18 with TRBJ1-5, with TRBD1 perhaps the D gene, on 6 matching bases. The DNA sequence is as follows: TGTGCCAGCTCCCAACAGGGAAGCAATCAGCCCCAGCATTTT. It codes for CASSQQGSNQPQHF.